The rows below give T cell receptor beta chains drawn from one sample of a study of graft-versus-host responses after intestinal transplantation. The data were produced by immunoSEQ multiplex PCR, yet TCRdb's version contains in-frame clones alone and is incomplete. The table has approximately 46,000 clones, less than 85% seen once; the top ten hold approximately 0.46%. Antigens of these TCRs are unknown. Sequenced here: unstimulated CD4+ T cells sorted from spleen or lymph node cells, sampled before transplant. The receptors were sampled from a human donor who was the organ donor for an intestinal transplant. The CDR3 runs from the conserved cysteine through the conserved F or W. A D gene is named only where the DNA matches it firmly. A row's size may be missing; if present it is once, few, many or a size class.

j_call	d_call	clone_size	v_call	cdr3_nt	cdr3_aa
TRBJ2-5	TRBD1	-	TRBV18	TGTGCCAGCTCATCGGACAGGGGAGAGACCCAGTACTTC	CASSSDRGETQYF
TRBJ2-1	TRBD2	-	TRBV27	TGTGCCAGCAGTCCGAGACTAGCGGGGGTTGGGCACAATGAGCAGTTCTTC	CASSPRLAGVGHNEQFF
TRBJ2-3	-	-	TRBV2	TGTGCCAGCAGTTTTACTCGGTGGGGGCAGTATTTT	CASSFTRWGQYF
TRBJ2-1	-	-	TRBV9	TGTGCCAGCAGCGTAGGTCCGCCTAGCTCCTACAATGAGCAGTTCTTC	CASSVGPPSSYNEQFF
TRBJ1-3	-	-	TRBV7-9	TGTGCCAGCAGCTCGATGGGCTCTGGAAACACCATATATTTT	CASSSMGSGNTIYF
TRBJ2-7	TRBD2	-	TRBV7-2	TGTGCCAGCAGCTTAACCTCCCTAGCGGGGGGCCTCTACGAGCAGTACTTC	CASSLTSLAGGLYEQYF
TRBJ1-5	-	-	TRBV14	TGTGCCAGCAGCCAAGTGGAAGATCAGCCCCAGCATTTT	CASSQVEDQPQHF
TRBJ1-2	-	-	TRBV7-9	TGTGCCAGCAGCTTAGACTCCGGGGCAAAGGGCTACACCTTC	CASSLDSGAKGYTF
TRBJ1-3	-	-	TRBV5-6	TGTGCCAGCAGCGAACAGAGGACTGGAAACACCATATATTTT	CASSEQRTGNTIYF
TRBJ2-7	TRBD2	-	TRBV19	TGTGCCAGTAGTACCCCGGGACTAGCGGGAGGTTCCTCCTACGAGCAGTACTTC	CASSTPGLAGGSSYEQYF
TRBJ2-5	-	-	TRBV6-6	TGTGCCAGCAGCGACTGGGGGGATACCCAAGAGACCCAGTACTTC	CASSDWGDTQETQYF
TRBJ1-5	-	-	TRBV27	TGTGCCAGCAGTTTAACAGGGAATCAGCCCCAGCATTTT	CASSLTGNQPQHF
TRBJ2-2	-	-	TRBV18	TGTGCCAGCATATCTAAAGGGAGTACCGGGGAGCTGTTTTTT	CASISKGSTGELFF
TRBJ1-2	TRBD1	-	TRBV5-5	TGTGCCAGCAGTTATGGGACAGCTAACTATGGCTACACCTTC	CASSYGTANYGYTF
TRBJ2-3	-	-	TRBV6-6	TGTGCCAGCAGTTACAGGAACACAGATACGCAGTATTTT	CASSYRNTDTQYF
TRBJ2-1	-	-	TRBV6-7	TGTGCCAGCAGCCAAGGTTGGGGGACGGCCTACAATGAGCAGTTCTTC	CASSQGWGTAYNEQFF
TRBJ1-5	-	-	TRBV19	TGTGCCAGTAGTATAGTAGGGCCTAGCAATCAGCCCCAGCATTTT	CASSIVGPSNQPQHF
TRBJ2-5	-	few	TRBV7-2	TGTGCCAGCAGCTTACCCGGGCCCGGGACCCAGTACTTC	CASSLPGPGTQYF
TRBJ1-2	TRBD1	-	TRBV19	TGTGCCACAGGCTTATTGGACAGGGGGCTTTCCTATGGCTACACCTTC	CATGLLDRGLSYGYTF